This TCR beta chain is drawn from a study of OX40 agonist ivuxolimab in advanced cancers. Background for the entire study: Ivuxolimab was a fully human IgG2 agonistic monoclonal antibody targeting the costimulatory receptor OX40 (CD134). Intravenous ivuxolimab was administered to patients every 2 weeks at six dose levels: 0.01, 0.1, 0.3, 1.5, 3 and 10 mg/kg. Of the roughly 51 dose-escalation patients, hepatocellular carcinoma was present in about 20, melanoma in approximately 15, renal cell carcinoma in 9 and head and neck cancer in 9. In the dose-escalation cohort, nearly 85% of patients were male, and the mean age was 60 years with a range of roughly 20 to 80. Prior anti-PD-1, anti-PD-L1 or anti-CTLA-4 therapy was permitted, and checkpoint inhibitors had been received by roughly 42% of dose-escalation patients. Partial responses were achieved by three dose-escalation patients, of whom one had hepatocellular carcinoma and two had cutaneous melanoma. The point of sequencing TCRbeta in the periphery was to test whether ivuxolimab changed TCR sequence diversity and drove clonal T-cell expansion. The monotherapy dose-escalation portion (N ≈ 56 patients) of the phase I ivuxolimab trial is reported in the paper. Broad study findings and their caveats: In partial responders in the 0.1-3.0 mg/kg groups, normalized peripheral clonal expansion was found to be among the lowest, especially among CD8+ T cells. On average, CD8+ T cells showed more expanded clones than CD4+ T cells after ivuxolimab. The antigen specificity of the clonally expanded peripheral T cells was not determined. Clonal expansion of both CD4+ and CD8+ blood T cells was observed from baseline to week 6 at doses 0.1 to 3.0 mg/kg. Low levels of normalized T-cell clonal expansion were also shown by some nonresponding patients.

To sequence the TCRbeta CDR3 region, genomic DNA was isolated from the sorted cells. The immunoSEQ Assay was used for sequencing of TCRbeta CDR3 regions. TCRdb mirrors the immuneACCESS table, restricted to in-frame sequences. Some clones are absent from its copies; in checked studies, under half trace to an unresolved V gene, and the reason for the others is unknown. A total of 95,000 to 150,000 clones appear in this sample, 93% of them only once. More than 0.15% of the sample goes to the ten largest clones. V is reduced by 6 bases and J by 4 bases, leaving a spacing of 21 bases between them. CDR1 LNHDA and CDR2 SQIVND were looked up in the germline V gene (reference sequence). Including the terminal cysteine and phenylalanine, the CDR3 comprises 16 residues. The read is trimmed to its CDR3 DNA, 48 bases read in frame from base 1. Turning to this clone: Its antigen has not been determined. No qualities accompany the bases; no much larger clone lies one base away.

The trial excluded patients who had a history of autoimmune disease or who were on systemic immunosuppression. Peripheral blood for TCR sequencing was collected from all dose cohorts at baseline, on cycle 4 day 1, and on cycle 7 day 1. The samples were drawn from a first-in-human, open-label, multicenter phase I dose-escalation trial of ivuxolimab. Adults with locally advanced or metastatic head and neck squamous cell, hepatocellular, melanoma or renal cell carcinoma were enrolled in the trial. CD4+ and CD8+ T cells were sorted separately from peripheral blood before TCR sequencing. This receptor was identified in an adult with an advanced solid tumor such as melanoma, head and neck, liver or kidney cancer. Recombination linked TRBV19 to TRBJ1-2, with the D gene call left open. Here the sequenced sample was CD4+ or CD8+ T cells sorted from blood, taken in a trial of the OX40 agonist ivuxolimab. The bases are TGTGCCAGTAGACTGGGGAGCCGGGCGGACCTCTATGGCTACACCTTC. It encodes CASRLGSRADLYGYTF.